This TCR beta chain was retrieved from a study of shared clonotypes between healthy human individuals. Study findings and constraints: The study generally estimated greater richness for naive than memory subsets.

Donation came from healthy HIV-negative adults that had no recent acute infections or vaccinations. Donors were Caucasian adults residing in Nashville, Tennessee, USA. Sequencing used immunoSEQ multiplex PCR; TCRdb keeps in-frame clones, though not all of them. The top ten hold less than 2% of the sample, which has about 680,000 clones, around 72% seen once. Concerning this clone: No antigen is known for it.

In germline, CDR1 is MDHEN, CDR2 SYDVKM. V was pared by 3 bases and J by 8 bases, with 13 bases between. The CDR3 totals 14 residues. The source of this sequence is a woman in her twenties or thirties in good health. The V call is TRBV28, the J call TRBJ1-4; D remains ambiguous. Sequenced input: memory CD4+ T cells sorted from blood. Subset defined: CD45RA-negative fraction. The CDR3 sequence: CASSLPIATEKLFF. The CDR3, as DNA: TGTGCCAGCAGTTTGCCTATAGCTACAGAAAAACTGTTTTTT.